A selection of T cell receptor beta chains follows, all from one sample in a study of graft-versus-host responses after intestinal transplantation. Assay used: immunoSEQ multiplex PCR; TCRdb lists only in-frame clones, some missing. The data contain some 110,000 clones, over 75% of them singletons. These receptors lack a known antigen. The sample consisted of unstimulated CD4+ T cells sorted from spleen or lymph node cells, taken before intestinal transplant. Receptors were obtained from a human donor who received an intestinal transplant. The CDR3 runs from the conserved cysteine through the conserved F or W. A D gene is named only where the DNA matches it firmly. Where a row states a size, it is once, few, many or the class of an expanded clone; other rows omit it.

CASSPGTKGNTIYF,TGTGCCAGCAGCCCCGGGACAAAGGGAAACACCATATATTTT,TRBJ1-3,once,NA,TRBV5-5
CAWSYWTSGAYNEQFF,TGTGCCTGGAGCTATTGGACTAGCGGGGCGTACAATGAGCAGTTCTTC,TRBJ2-1,NA,TRBD2,TRBV30
CASSPLMTVYGYTF,TGTGCCAGCAGCCCTCTCATGACAGTCTATGGCTACACCTTC,TRBJ1-2,NA,NA,TRBV7-2
CASSSQVGLNEQFF,TGTGCCAGCAGTTCCCAGGTTGGTCTCAATGAGCAGTTCTTC,TRBJ2-1,NA,NA,TRBV27
CASLNGGTYEQYF,TGTGCCAGCCTAAACGGCGGGACCTACGAGCAGTACTTC,TRBJ2-7,NA,NA,TRBV6-4
CAGSDRIYGYTF,TGTGCCGGATCCGACAGGATTTATGGCTACACCTTC,TRBJ1-2,NA,NA,TRBV2
CASRTTGGTEAFF,TGTGCCAGCAGAACAACAGGGGGCACTGAAGCTTTCTTT,TRBJ1-1,NA,TRBD1,TRBV2
CASSATGNTEAFF,TGTGCCAGCAGCGCGACAGGGAACACTGAAGCTTTCTTT,TRBJ1-1,NA,NA,TRBV9
CASSLVRGELFF,TGCGCCAGCAGCTTGGTGAGGGGGGAGCTGTTTTTT,TRBJ2-2,NA,NA,TRBV5-1
CASSQGLVFYEQYF,TGTGCCAGCAGCCAAGGACTAGTTTTCTACGAGCAGTACTTC,TRBJ2-7,NA,TRBD2,TRBV7-2
CASSQAPRLKRVGELFF,TGTGCCAGCAGTCAAGCCCCTAGGTTGAAGCGGGTCGGGGAGCTGTTTTTT,TRBJ2-2,NA,NA,TRBV6-1
CAISESKGLAGGTNTGELFF,TGTGCCATCAGTGAGTCGAAGGGACTAGCGGGGGGCACGAACACCGGGGAGCTGTTTTTT,TRBJ2-2,NA,TRBD2,TRBV10-3
CASSRENYRESEAFF,TGTGCCAGCAGCCGAGAGAACTACAGGGAATCTGAAGCTTTCTTT,TRBJ1-1,once,NA,TRBV7-9
CASRIAGGWDNEQFF,TGCGCCAGCAGAATAGCAGGGGGCTGGGACAATGAGCAGTTCTTC,TRBJ2-1,NA,TRBD1,TRBV5-1
CASSLDRVDSYEQYF,TGTGCCAGCAGCTTGGACAGGGTCGATTCCTACGAGCAGTACTTC,TRBJ2-7,NA,TRBD1,TRBV11-2
CASSSPRGKGQGEKLFF,TGTGCCAGCAGCTCGCCTCGAGGGAAGGGACAGGGTGAAAAACTGTTTTTT,TRBJ1-4,NA,TRBD1,TRBV9
CASSDLPRALTEAFF,TGTGCCAGCAGCGACCTCCCCAGGGCACTCACTGAAGCTTTCTTT,TRBJ1-1,NA,NA,TRBV7-2
CASSRLAGGRISGANVLTF,TGTGCCAGCAGTAGACTAGCGGGAGGTAGAATATCTGGGGCCAACGTCCTGACTTTC,TRBJ2-6,NA,TRBD2,TRBV2
CASSVPWTGRIGKLFF,TGTGCCAGCAGCGTCCCCTGGACAGGGCGAATTGGAAAACTGTTTTTT,TRBJ1-4,once,TRBD1,TRBV9
CASSLAAGTEAFF,TGTGCCAGCAGTTTAGCCGCAGGGACTGAAGCTTTCTTT,TRBJ1-1,NA,NA,TRBV27
CASGVTGGNQPQHF,TGTGCCAGTGGGGTGACAGGGGGCAATCAGCCCCAGCATTTT,TRBJ1-5,NA,TRBD1,TRBV19
CASSLEGGALYEQYF,TGCGCCAGCAGCTTGGAAGGAGGGGCGCTCTACGAGCAGTACTTC,TRBJ2-7,NA,NA,TRBV5-1
CASSALTSGTGVGHEQYF,TGTGCCAGCAGCGCCCTTACTTCCGGGACAGGGGTTGGGCACGAGCAGTACTTC,TRBJ2-7,NA,TRBD1,TRBV7-8
CASSFWAGANTDTQYF,TGTGCCAGCAGTTTCTGGGCAGGGGCCAACACAGATACGCAGTATTTT,TRBJ2-3,once,NA,TRBV28
CASSEGGETQYF,TGTGCCAGCAGTGAAGGCGGGGAGACCCAGTACTTC,TRBJ2-5,once,NA,TRBV2
CAWSVMGTGAQPQHF,TGTGCCTGGAGTGTAATGGGGACAGGGGCTCAGCCCCAGCATTTT,TRBJ1-5,NA,TRBD1,TRBV30
CASSEPESRALVSPLHF,TGTGCCAGCAGTGAACCCGAGTCGAGGGCCTTGGTTTCACCCCTCCACTTT,TRBJ1-6,once,NA,TRBV25-1
CATSWSSYNEQFF,TGTGCCACCAGCTGGAGCTCCTACAATGAGCAGTTCTTC,TRBJ2-1,NA,NA,TRBV15
CASSLEMGITEAFF,TGTGCCAGCAGCTTAGAGATGGGCATCACTGAAGCTTTCTTT,TRBJ1-1,once,NA,TRBV7-9
CSARENNEQFF,TGCAGTGCTCGCGAAAACAATGAGCAGTTCTTC,TRBJ2-1,NA,NA,TRBV20-1
CASSLLAVRHIQYF,TGTGCCAGCAGCCTACTGGCGGTAAGGCACATTCAGTACTTC,TRBJ2-4,once,NA,TRBV28
CASSPLATSGKETQYF,TGTGCCAGCTCACCTCTTGCGACTAGCGGGAAAGAGACCCAGTACTTC,TRBJ2-5,NA,TRBD2,TRBV18
CASTSVGEAGELFF,TGTGCCAGCACCTCGGTCGGGGAAGCGGGGGAGCTGTTTTTT,TRBJ2-2,NA,NA,TRBV28
CASVMAGQSTYEQYF,TGCGCCAGCGTCATGGCGGGACAGTCTACCTACGAGCAGTACTTC,TRBJ2-7,NA,NA,TRBV10-2
CASSLGALAKNIQYF,TGTGCCAGCAGTTTAGGGGCTCTAGCCAAAAACATTCAGTACTTC,TRBJ2-4,NA,NA,TRBV28
CASSKGQTYEQYF,TGTGCCAGCAGTAAAGGACAGACATACGAGCAGTACTTC,TRBJ2-7,NA,NA,TRBV6-5
CASSLEGATAGLQYF,TGTGCCAGCAGCTTAGAAGGGGCAACCGCTGGCCTGCAGTACTTC,TRBJ2-7,once,NA,TRBV7-9
CAWSGRPGGRYGYTF,TGTGCCTGGAGTGGGAGGCCAGGGGGCCGGTATGGCTACACCTTC,TRBJ1-2,few,TRBD1,TRBV30
CASSVDPVTDTQYF,TGCGCCAGCAGCGTGGACCCAGTCACAGATACGCAGTATTTT,TRBJ2-3,NA,NA,TRBV5-1
CASSITSGSREQFF,TGTGCCAGCAGTATAACTAGCGGGAGTCGTGAGCAGTTCTTC,TRBJ2-1,NA,TRBD2,TRBV6-1